The 14 T cell receptor beta chains in this list originate from one sample, sequenced in a study of OX40 agonist ivuxolimab in advanced cancers. Produced via immunoSEQ multiplex PCR; TCRdb's table is partial and in-frame only. The profile shows around 62,000 clones, roughly 73% of them singletons. The sequencing here drew on CD4+ or CD8+ T cells sorted from blood, taken in a trial of the OX40 agonist ivuxolimab. Receptors were obtained from an adult with an advanced solid tumor such as melanoma, head and neck, liver or kidney cancer.

The V gene is TRBV5-1, the J gene TRBJ2-7; D uncertain. From germline, CDR1 is SGHRS and CDR2 YFSETQ. The CDR3 loop spans 12 amino acids. V lost 0 bases and J lost 3, with 4 bases in between. CDR3 amino acids: CASSLDRYEQYF. The CDR3 DNA sequence: TGCGCCAGCAGCTTGGATCGCTACGAGCAGTACTTC.

The chain combines TRBV6-5 with TRBJ1-1; D uncertain. CDR3 size: 13 residues. The ends were cut back, 5 bases at V and 0 bases at J, with 7 bases in the middle. In germline, CDR1 is MNHEY, CDR2 SVGAGI. The CDR3 bases are TGTGCCAGCAGTAACGCCGTGAACACTGAAGCTTTCTTT. Amino acids: CASSNAVNTEAFF.

CDR3 in DNA: TGTGCCTGGAATGAGGGACAGTTAAATCAGCCCCAGCATTTT. Amino acid sequence: CAWNEGQLNQPQHF. The rearrangement joins TRBV30 to TRBJ1-5; 7 nucleotides align to TRBD1. The CDR3 totals 14 residues. Germline V lookup: CDR1 GTSNPN, CDR2 SVGIG (reference sequence). V lost 4 bases, J lost 4 bases, and 7 bases stayed unmatched.

The genes are TRBV6-6 and TRBJ2-4; 8 positions match TRBD1. Trimming at V came to 6 bases and at J to 4 bases, leaving 2 bases not matched to a gene. The CDR3 is 13 residues long. Germline CDR1 and CDR2: MNHNY and SVGAGI (reference sequence). CDR3 protein: CASRNRGKNIQYF. The CDR3 DNA reads TGTGCCAGCAGAAACAGGGGGAAAAACATTCAGTACTTC.

This chain joins TRBV7-9 and TRBJ1-4; 9 nucleotides line up with TRBD1. V lost 4 bases to trimming and J lost 3 bases; unmatched junction nucleotides: 6. Germline V CDR1 and CDR2: SEHNR, FQNEAQ (reference sequence). The CDR3 runs 16 residues. The CDR3 loop is CASSSSDRGSNEKLFF. DNA for the CDR3: TGTGCCAGCAGCTCTTCAGACAGGGGGTCTAATGAAAAACTGTTTTTT.

V gene TRBV18 combines with J gene TRBJ2-5, with 7 bases identical to TRBD2. Trimming took 6 bases from V and 2 from J; bases not matched to a gene: 9. This CDR3 has 15 amino acids. CDR1 is KGHSH and CDR2 is LQKENI in the germline V gene. The CDR3 DNA reads as TGTGCCAGCTCTAACCGAGGGACTACACAAGAGACCCAGTACTTC. Translated, it gives CASSNRGTTQETQYF.

This clone was counted a single time. The chain is built from TRBV19 and TRBJ1-1; the match to TRBD1 covers 8 bases. Germline CDR1 reads LNHDA; CDR2 reads SQIVND (reference sequence). CDR3 length equals 14 residues. V shed 5 bases and J 6 bases; nucleotides not matched to a gene: 8. The CDR3 coding sequence is TGTGCCAGTAGTCACCAGGGGGCCGGCGCTGAAGCTTTCTTT. Amino acids: CASSHQGAGAEAFF.

J is TRBJ2-7 and V is TRBV6-1; 7 bases map to TRBD1. The CDR3 length is 15 residues. The junction had 9 bases not matched to a gene; V was cut back by 7 bases and J by 0 bases. In germline, CDR1 is MNHNS, CDR2 SASEGT. CDR3 sequence reads: CASMMGQSTSYEQYF. The CDR3 coding sequence is TGTGCCAGCATGATGGGACAGTCGACCTCCTACGAGCAGTACTTC.

CDR3 sequence reads: CASTRNTYNEQFF. Written as DNA, the CDR3 is TGTGCCAGCACCCGAAACACCTACAATGAGCAGTTCTTC. The chain carries TRBV2 and TRBJ2-1; unclear D gene. The CDR3 loop spans 13 amino acids. CDR1 and CDR2 from the germline V gene are SNHLY and FYNNEI. Between the trimmed V and J ends, which lost 7 bases and 2 bases, there was a span of 9 bases.

The rearrangement uses TRBV5-5 and TRBJ2-2; D is perhaps TRBD2 (5 bases). The V gene's germline CDR1 is SGHKS and CDR2 YYEKEE (reference sequence). With 4 bases removed from V and 3 bases from J, the gap between germline ends came to 13 bases. The CDR3 loop spans 15 amino acids. The CDR3 loop is CASSLDLYYTGELFF. The CDR3 DNA is TGTGCCAGCAGCCTGGACTTATACTACACCGGGGAGCTGTTTTTT.

The rearrangement uses TRBV9 and TRBJ2-1; 7 bases fit TRBD1. The CDR3 extends over 15 amino acids. In germline, CDR1 is SGDLS, CDR2 YYNGEE. Trimming at V came to 0 bases and at J to 7 bases, leaving 7 bases not matched to a gene. The CDR3 nucleotides are TGTGCCAGCAGCGTAGGAACAGGGGAATCTAATGAGCAGTTCTTC. It encodes CASSVGTGESNEQFF.

The chain joins TRBV19 to TRBJ1-1; no firm D call. V was pared by 3 bases and J by 3 bases, with 2 bases between. The CDR3 is made up of 11 amino acids. Germline CDR1 and CDR2: LNHDA and SQIVND (reference sequence). In DNA form, the CDR3 reads TGTGCCAGTAGTATGGACACTGAAGCTTTCTTT. It is translated as CASSMDTEAFF. The whole variable domain, filled in from reference TRBV19 and TRBJ1-1, reads DGGITQSPKYLFRKEGQNVTLSCEQNLNHDAMYWYRQDPGQGLRLIYYSQIVNDFQKGDIAEGYSVSREKKESFPLTVTSAQKNPTAFYLCASSMDTEAFFGQGTRLTVV.

J is TRBJ2-1 and V is TRBV19; TRBD1 agrees at 7 bases. With V trimmed by 10 bases and J by 7 bases, 13 bases remained unmatched. The CDR3 has 14 residues. CDR1 LNHDA and CDR2 SQIVND come from the germline V gene (reference sequence). The CDR3 reads CAIKTGPGNNEQFF. The CDR3 DNA sequence: TGTGCCATCAAGACAGGGCCGGGGAATAATGAGCAGTTCTTC.

The rearrangement joins TRBV7-6 to TRBJ2-2; a possible D gene is TRBD2 (6 bases). The ends were cut back, 3 bases at V and 1 base at J, with 9 bases in the middle. The germline CDR1 and CDR2 sequences are SGHVS and FNYEAQ. This CDR3 contains 15 residues. The CDR3: CASSFGGMNTGELFF. Here the CDR3 DNA reads TGTGCCAGCAGCTTTGGCGGGATGAACACCGGGGAGCTGTTTTTT.